This T cell receptor beta chain was recorded in a study of cytomegalovirus exposure and HLA in healthy donors. Amplification used 60 Vbeta primers and 13 Jbeta primers. Profiling relied on immunoSEQ multiplex PCR, and the TCRdb table lists in-frame clones only, not all of them. There are about 190,000 clones in the sample; about three quarters occur only once, and about 1% lies in the top ten. The germline V gene encodes CDR1 SQVTM and CDR2 ANQGSEA. This CDR3 contains 9 residues. V dropped 7 bases and J dropped 6 bases, with 6 bases sitting between them. The clonotype comes from a woman in her 40s in good health and CMV-seronegative. The material sequenced was PBMCs. The chain links TRBV29-1 to TRBJ1-2; the D gene is possibly TRBD1 (6 bases). The chain's CDR3 is CSAGDGYTF. CDR3 nucleotides: TGCAGCGCAGGGGATGGCTACACCTTC.